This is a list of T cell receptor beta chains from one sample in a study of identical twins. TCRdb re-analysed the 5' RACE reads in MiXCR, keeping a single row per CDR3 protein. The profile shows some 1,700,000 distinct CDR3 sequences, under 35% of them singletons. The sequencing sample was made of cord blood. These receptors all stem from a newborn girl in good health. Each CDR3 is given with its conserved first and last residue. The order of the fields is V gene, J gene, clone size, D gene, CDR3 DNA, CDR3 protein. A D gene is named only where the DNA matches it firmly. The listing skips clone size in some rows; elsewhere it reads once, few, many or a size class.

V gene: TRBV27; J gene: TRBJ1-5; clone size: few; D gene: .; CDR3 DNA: TGTGCCAGCAGTTTCCGGGCCAAGGACAATCAGCCCCAGCATTTT; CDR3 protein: CASSFRAKDNQPQHF
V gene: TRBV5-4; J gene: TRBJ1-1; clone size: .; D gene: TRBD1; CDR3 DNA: TGTGCCAGCAGCGCCCGACAGGGTGACACTGAAGCTTTCTTT; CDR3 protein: CASSARQGDTEAFF
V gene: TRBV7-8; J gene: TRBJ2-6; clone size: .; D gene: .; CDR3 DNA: TGTGCCAGCAGCTTTTTACAGGGAGTAGGTTCTGGGGCCAACGTCCTGACTTTC; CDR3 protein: CASSFLQGVGSGANVLTF
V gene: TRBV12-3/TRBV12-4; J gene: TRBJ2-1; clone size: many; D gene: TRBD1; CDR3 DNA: TGTGCCAGCAGGGGACAGGGGGGTTACAATGAGCAGTTCTTC; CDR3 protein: CASRGQGGYNEQFF
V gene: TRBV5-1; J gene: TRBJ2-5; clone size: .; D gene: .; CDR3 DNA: TGCGCCAGCTGTTTCCGTGGGCAGAGGGAAGAGACCCAGTACTTC; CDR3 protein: CASCFRGQREETQYF
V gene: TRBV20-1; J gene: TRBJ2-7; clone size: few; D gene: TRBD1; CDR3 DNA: TGCAGTGCTAGGGGACAGCTCGACGAGCAGTACTTC; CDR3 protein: CSARGQLDEQYF
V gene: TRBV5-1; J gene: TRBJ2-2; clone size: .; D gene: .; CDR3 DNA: TGCGCCAGCAGGGATGGGAGTCACCCTTCGAACACCGGGGAGCTGTTTTTT; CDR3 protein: CASRDGSHPSNTGELFF
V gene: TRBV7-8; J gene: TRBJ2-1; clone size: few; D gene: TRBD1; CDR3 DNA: TGTGCCAGCAGGATGAGGGGGCTCAATGAGCAGTTCTTC; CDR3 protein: CASRMRGLNEQFF
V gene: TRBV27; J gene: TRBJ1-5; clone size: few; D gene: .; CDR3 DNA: TGTGCCAGCAGACCCTTGGACAGCCGCAATCAGCCCCAGCATTTT; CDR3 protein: CASRPLDSRNQPQHF
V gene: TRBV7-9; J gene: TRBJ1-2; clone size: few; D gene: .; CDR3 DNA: TGTGCCAGCAGCTTTAATCAGGGGCCTAACTATGGCTACACCTTC; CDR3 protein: CASSFNQGPNYGYTF
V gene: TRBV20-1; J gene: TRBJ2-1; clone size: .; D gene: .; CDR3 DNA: TGCAGTGCTAGAAAGATAGGCGGCTCCTACAATGAGCAGTTCTTC; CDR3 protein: CSARKIGGSYNEQFF
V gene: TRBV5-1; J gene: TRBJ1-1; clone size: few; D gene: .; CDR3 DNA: TGCGCCAGCATGTTTGTAGAGAACACTGAAGCTTTCTTT; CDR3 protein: CASMFVENTEAFF
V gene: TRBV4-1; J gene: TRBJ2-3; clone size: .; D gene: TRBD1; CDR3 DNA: TGCGCCAGCAGCCACCCCCCCGACAGGGGCACAGATACGCAGTATTTT; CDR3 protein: CASSHPPDRGTDTQYF
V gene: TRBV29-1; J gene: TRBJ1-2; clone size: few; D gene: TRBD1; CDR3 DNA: TGCAGCGTTCTCCCGGGACAGGGTGGCTACACCTTC; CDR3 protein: CSVLPGQGGYTF
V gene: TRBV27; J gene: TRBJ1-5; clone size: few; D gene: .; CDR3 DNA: TGTGCCAGCAGTTACGGAGGTTTTCAGCCCCAGCATTTT; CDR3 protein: CASSYGGFQPQHF
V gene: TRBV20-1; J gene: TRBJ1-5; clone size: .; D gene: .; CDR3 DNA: TGCAGTGCTAGACCGTATAATCAGCCCCAGCATTTT; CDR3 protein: CSARPYNQPQHF
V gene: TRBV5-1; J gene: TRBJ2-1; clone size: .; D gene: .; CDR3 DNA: TGCGCCAGCAGCCTTGTGCTAGGGGGTCGAAGTGAGCAGTTCTTC; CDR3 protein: CASSLVLGGRSEQFF
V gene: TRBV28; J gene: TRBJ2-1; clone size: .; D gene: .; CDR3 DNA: TGTGCCAGCAGTATAGCGTCGCTCACAATCGAGCAGTTCTTC; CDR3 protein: CASSIASLTIEQFF
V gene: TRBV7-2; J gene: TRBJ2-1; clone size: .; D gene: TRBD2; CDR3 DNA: TGTGCCAGCAGCCCCTCGGCTAGCGGGAAATACAATGAGCAGTTCTTC; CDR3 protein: CASSPSASGKYNEQFF
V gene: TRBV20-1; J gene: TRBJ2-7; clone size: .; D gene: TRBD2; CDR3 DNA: TGCAGGGACGGGGGACTAGCGGGAAATGAGCAGTACTTC; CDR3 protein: CRDGGLAGNEQYF
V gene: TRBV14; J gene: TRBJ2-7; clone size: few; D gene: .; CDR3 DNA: TGTGCCAGCAGCCAAGATCGCGACAATGAGCAGTACTTC; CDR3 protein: CASSQDRDNEQYF
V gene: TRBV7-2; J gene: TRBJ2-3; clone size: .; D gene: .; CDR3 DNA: TGTGCCAGCAGCTTAGACCCGGGGGTTGTCACAGATACGCAGTATTTT; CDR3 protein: CASSLDPGVVTDTQYF
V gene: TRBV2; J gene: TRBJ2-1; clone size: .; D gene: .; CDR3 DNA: TGTGCCGGAAGGGCTACGGAGGGGGCCTACAATGAGCAGTTCTTC; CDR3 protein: CAGRATEGAYNEQFF
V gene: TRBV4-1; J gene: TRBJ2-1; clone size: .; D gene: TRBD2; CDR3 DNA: TGCGCCAGCAGCCAAGATAGGGGACTAGCGACCCAGTTCTTC; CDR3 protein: CASSQDRGLATQFF
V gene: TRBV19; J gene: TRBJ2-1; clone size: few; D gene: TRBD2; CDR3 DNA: TGTGCCAGTAGTGCCCCCGCGGGAGGGTCGTTCTTC; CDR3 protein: CASSAPAGGSFF
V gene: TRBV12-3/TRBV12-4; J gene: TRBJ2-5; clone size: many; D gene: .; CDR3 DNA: TGTGCCAGCAGCAAAAATCAGGGACAAGAGACCCAGTACTTC; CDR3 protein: CASSKNQGQETQYF
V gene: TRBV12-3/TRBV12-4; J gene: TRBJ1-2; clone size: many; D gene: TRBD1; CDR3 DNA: TGTGCCAGCAGCTTGGACAGGGGCGGTGGCTACACCTTC; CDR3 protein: CASSLDRGGGYTF
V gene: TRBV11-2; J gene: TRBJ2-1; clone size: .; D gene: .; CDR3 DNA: TGTGCCAGCAGCTTAGTCGGACCCGGCATTGGAGAGCAGTTCTTC; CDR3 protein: CASSLVGPGIGEQFF
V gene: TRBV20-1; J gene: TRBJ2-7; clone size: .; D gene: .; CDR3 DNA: TGCAGTGCTAGGGTACCTTGGGGGTTCTACAATGAGCAGTACTTC; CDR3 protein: CSARVPWGFYNEQYF